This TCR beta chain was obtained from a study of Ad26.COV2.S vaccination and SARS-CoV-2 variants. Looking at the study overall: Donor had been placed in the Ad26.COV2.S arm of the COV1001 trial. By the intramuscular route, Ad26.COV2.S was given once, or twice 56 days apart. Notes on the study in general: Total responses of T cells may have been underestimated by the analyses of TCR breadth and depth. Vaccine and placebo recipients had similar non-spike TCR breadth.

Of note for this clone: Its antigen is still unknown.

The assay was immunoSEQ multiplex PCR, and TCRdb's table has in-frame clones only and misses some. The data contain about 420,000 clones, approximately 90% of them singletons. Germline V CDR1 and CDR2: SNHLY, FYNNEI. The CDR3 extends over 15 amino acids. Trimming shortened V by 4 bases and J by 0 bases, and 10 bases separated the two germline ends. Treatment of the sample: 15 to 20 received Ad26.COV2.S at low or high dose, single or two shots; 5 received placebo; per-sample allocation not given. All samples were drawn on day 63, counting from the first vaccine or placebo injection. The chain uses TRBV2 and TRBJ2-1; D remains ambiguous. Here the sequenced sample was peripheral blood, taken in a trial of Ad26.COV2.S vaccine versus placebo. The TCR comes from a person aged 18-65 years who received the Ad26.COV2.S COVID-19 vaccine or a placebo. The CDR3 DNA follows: TGTGCCAGCAGTGTTGAGATCGGCTCCTACAATGAGCAGTTCTTC. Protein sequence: CASSVEIGSYNEQFF. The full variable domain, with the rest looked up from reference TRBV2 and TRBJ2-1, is EPEVTQTPSHQVTQMGQEVILRCVPISNHLYFYWYRQILGQKVEFLVSFYNNEISEKSEIFDDQFSVERPDGSNFTLKIRSTKLEDSAMYFCASSVEIGSYNEQFFGPGTRLTVL.